The TCR beta chain under discussion was sequenced for a study of Graves' ophthalmopathy and Graves' hyperthyroidism. This clonotype was recorded at least ten times. The antigen is undetermined. V was clipped by 4 bases and J by 3 bases; unmatched bases: 8. This CDR3 contains 15 residues. Germline V gene data show CDR1 as MGHRA and CDR2 as YSYEKL. Amplified TCR beta CDR3 regions were obtained using RNA transcripts as template. First-round RT-PCR used HTBI primers; second-round multiplex PCR followed. A single record per CDR3 protein comes from TCRdb applying MiXCR to the multiplex PCR reads. The sample records around 340,000 distinct CDR3 sequences, 15% to 20% being singletons. Study-level findings and limits: Ophthalmopathy progression cases were predicted by the model with 70.59% sensitivity and almost 75% specificity.

Additional autoimmune diseases, uncontrolled infections, pregnancy or lactation disqualified patients. The clonotype comes from an adult man with Graves' ophthalmopathy. This chain links TRBV4-1 with TRBJ2-7, with 8 bases matching TRBD2. The sample was peripheral blood. CDR3 amino acids: CASSPGLATIYEQYF. CDR3 nucleotides: TGCGCCAGCAGCCCCGGACTAGCTACAATCTACGAGCAGTACTTC.